These T cell receptor beta chains were read from a single sample in a study of OX40 agonist ivuxolimab in advanced cancers. Measured with immunoSEQ multiplex PCR; TCRdb has only the in-frame clones, and not every one. The sample shows some 94,000 clones, around nine tenths of them seen only once. The sequencing here drew on CD4+ or CD8+ T cells sorted from blood, taken in a trial of the OX40 agonist ivuxolimab. Receptor source: an adult with an advanced solid tumor such as melanoma, head and neck, liver or kidney cancer. CDR3s include the opening cysteine and the closing phenylalanine or tryptophan. Fields, in order: J gene, V gene, D gene, clone size, CDR3 DNA, CDR3 protein. A D gene is named only where the DNA matches it firmly. Clone size appears in some rows only: once, few, many, or a class for an expanded clone.

J: TRBJ2-7
V: TRBV10-3
D: TRBD2
size: .
DNA: TGTGCCATCAGTGAGTCGAGGACTAGCGGCTACGAGCAGTACTTC
CDR3: CAISESRTSGYEQYF

J: TRBJ2-3
V: TRBV11-2
D: .
size: .
DNA: TGTGCCAGCAGCGAGAATAGCGGAACTAGCACAGATACGCAGTATTTT
CDR3: CASSENSGTSTDTQYF

J: TRBJ2-7
V: TRBV5-1
D: TRBD1
size: .
DNA: TGCGCCAGCAGCTCCACGGCCGGGACAGGGGGCGCAGAGCAGTACTTC
CDR3: CASSSTAGTGGAEQYF

J: TRBJ2-3
V: TRBV7-2
D: TRBD1
size: .
DNA: TGTGCCAGCAGCGCCGCAGGGGGCCTGGGCACAGATACGCAGTATTTT
CDR3: CASSAAGGLGTDTQYF

J: TRBJ2-7
V: TRBV11-2
D: .
size: .
DNA: TGTGCCAGCAGCCCCTTCGACTCCTACGAGCAGTACTTC
CDR3: CASSPFDSYEQYF

J: TRBJ1-5
V: TRBV19
D: .
size: .
DNA: TGTGCCACCGCCGGGGGGACCCTGGGACAGCCCCAGCATTTT
CDR3: CATAGGTLGQPQHF

J: TRBJ2-3
V: TRBV4-3
D: .
size: .
DNA: TGCGCCAGCAGCCCTCAGCCTTGGGATACGCAGTATTTT
CDR3: CASSPQPWDTQYF

J: TRBJ2-7
V: TRBV28
D: TRBD2
size: once
DNA: TGTGCCAGCAACCCTAGCGGTTGGAGCTACGAGCAGTACTTC
CDR3: CASNPSGWSYEQYF

J: TRBJ2-5
V: TRBV7-3
D: .
size: .
DNA: TGTGCCAGCAGCTCCGGGACCCGCCAAGAGACCCAGTACTTC
CDR3: CASSSGTRQETQYF

J: TRBJ1-3
V: TRBV5-1
D: .
size: once
DNA: TGCGCCAGCAGCCCAGATCCGGCTGGAAACACCATATATTTT
CDR3: CASSPDPAGNTIYF

J: TRBJ2-7
V: TRBV6-6
D: TRBD1
size: .
DNA: TGTGCCAGCAGTTACTCCCGGACAGGAAAAACCTACGAGCAGTACTTC
CDR3: CASSYSRTGKTYEQYF

J: TRBJ1-1
V: TRBV7-9
D: TRBD1
size: once
DNA: TGTGCCAGCAGCTTAGCACAGGGGCGTACTGAAGCTTTCTTT
CDR3: CASSLAQGRTEAFF

J: TRBJ2-1
V: TRBV19
D: TRBD2
size: .
DNA: TGTGCCAGTAGTGCCGGGACTAGCGGGATCTATGAGCAGTTCTTC
CDR3: CASSAGTSGIYEQFF

J: TRBJ2-7
V: TRBV19
D: TRBD1
size: few
DNA: TGTGCCAGTAGTGGCCCGGGACAGGGCGCCTACGAGCAGTACTTC
CDR3: CASSGPGQGAYEQYF

J: TRBJ2-2
V: TRBV6-4
D: TRBD1
size: .
DNA: TGTGCCAGCAGCCAGGACAGGGACTTCGGGGAGCTGTTTTTT
CDR3: CASSQDRDFGELFF

J: TRBJ1-5
V: TRBV30
D: .
size: .
DNA: TGTGCCTGGAGTGTACAGCGCAATCAGCCCCAGCATTTT
CDR3: CAWSVQRNQPQHF

J: TRBJ2-7
V: TRBV6-1
D: .
size: .
DNA: TGTGCCAGCAGTAGGGTGGGTCCTACCAGCGAGCAGTACTTC
CDR3: CASSRVGPTSEQYF

J: TRBJ1-2
V: TRBV27
D: TRBD1
size: .
DNA: TGTGCCAGCAGTAGAGACAGGGGGTATGGCTACACCTTC
CDR3: CASSRDRGYGYTF

J: TRBJ1-1
V: TRBV4-1
D: .
size: .
DNA: TGCGCCAGCAGCCAAGACCCGGGGCACAGGGAGAACACTGAAGCTTTCTTT
CDR3: CASSQDPGHRENTEAFF

J: TRBJ1-4
V: TRBV2
D: TRBD1
size: .
DNA: TGTGCCATAAAGGCCGGGACAGGAAATGAAAAACTGTTTTTT
CDR3: CAIKAGTGNEKLFF

J: TRBJ2-1
V: TRBV4-1
D: .
size: .
DNA: TGCGCCAGCAGCCAACCCCGCGTCGGCGGATCGAGTCCCCCACCCTCCTACAATGAGCAGTTCTTC
CDR3: CASSQPRVGGSSPPPSYNEQFF

J: TRBJ1-5
V: TRBV6-1
D: .
size: .
DNA: TGTGCCAGCCAACTTGGGATAAAGCCCCAGCATTTT
CDR3: CASQLGIKPQHF

J: TRBJ1-1
V: TRBV27
D: .
size: once
DNA: TGTGCCAGCAGTTTGCAATGGAACACTGAAGCTTTCTTT
CDR3: CASSLQWNTEAFF

J: TRBJ1-5
V: TRBV6-1
D: .
size: .
DNA: TGTGCCAGCAGTCACCGGGGGCACCAGCATTTT
CDR3: CASSHRGHQHF

J: TRBJ2-5
V: TRBV19
D: TRBD2
size: .
DNA: TGTGCCAGTAGTATGACTAGCGGGAGGGAGACCCAGTACTTC
CDR3: CASSMTSGRETQYF